This T cell receptor (beta chain) was documented in a study of blood T cell repertoires in COVID-19. Sequencing was performed with immunoSEQ multiplex PCR; in TCRdb, only in-frame clones are kept and a portion is missing. The sample records some 120,000 clones, around 87% being singletons. This CDR3 is built from 14 residues. Germline CDR1 is SGHRS and CDR2 is YFSETQ. V lost 4 bases and J lost 4; bases outside the gene matches: 4. Sequencing input: peripheral blood. V and J are TRBV5-1 and TRBJ2-5; 10 bases fit TRBD1. This TCR was recovered from a woman aged 60-75 years with acute or convalescent COVID-19. CDR3 nucleotide sequence: TGCGCCAGCAGCCCGGACAGGGGGGGAGAGACCCAGTACTTC. It encodes CASSPDRGGETQYF.